This T cell receptor (beta chain) derives from a study of T cell responses to AZD1222 COVID-19 vaccine. Regarding the study as a whole: Across the whole spike, CD4 TCRs peaked at regions 160-218 and 743-854. Sampled repertoires all dated from after the peak T cell response.

This CDR3 spans 17 amino acids. V lost 0 bases and J 1 base, leaving 16 bases between the germline ends. Germline V CDR1 and CDR2: SGDLS, YYNGEE. This clone was seen once. Its target is not known. Profiling relied on immunoSEQ multiplex PCR, and the TCRdb table lists in-frame clones only, not all of them. The data contain some 150,000 clones, roughly nine tenths of them singletons. The chain joins TRBV9 to TRBJ1-1, with D tentatively TRBD1 (5 bases). The sequence was collected from an adult who received the AZD1222 COVID-19 vaccine. Sequences were derived from peripheral blood, sampled 28 days after the second AZD1222 dose. For the CDR3, the DNA is TGTGCCAGCAGCGTAGGTCTATTCGGGGCGGCGAACACTGAAGCTTTCTTT. It codes for CASSVGLFGAANTEAFF.